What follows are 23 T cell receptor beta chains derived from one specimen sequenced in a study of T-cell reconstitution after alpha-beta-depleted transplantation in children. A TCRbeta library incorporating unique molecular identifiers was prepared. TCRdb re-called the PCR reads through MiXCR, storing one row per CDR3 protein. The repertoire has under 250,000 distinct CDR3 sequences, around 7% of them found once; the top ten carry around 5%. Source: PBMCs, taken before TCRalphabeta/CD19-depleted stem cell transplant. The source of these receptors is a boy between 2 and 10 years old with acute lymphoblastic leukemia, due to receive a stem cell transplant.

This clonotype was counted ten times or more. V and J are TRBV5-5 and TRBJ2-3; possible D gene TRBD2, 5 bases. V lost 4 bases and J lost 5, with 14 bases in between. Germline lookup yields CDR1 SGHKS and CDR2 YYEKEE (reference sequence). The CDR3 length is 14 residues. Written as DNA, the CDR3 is TGTGCCAGCAGCCCACATCACGGAGGAGATACGCAGTATTTT. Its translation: CASSPHHGGDTQYF.

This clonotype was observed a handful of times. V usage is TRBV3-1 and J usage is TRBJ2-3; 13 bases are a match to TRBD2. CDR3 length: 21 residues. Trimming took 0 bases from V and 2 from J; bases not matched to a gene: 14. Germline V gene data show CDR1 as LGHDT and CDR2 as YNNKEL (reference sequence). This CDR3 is CASSQDLTSGRVRLLTDTQYF. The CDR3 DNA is TGTGCCAGCAGCCAAGATCTCACTAGCGGGAGGGTAAGGCTACTCACAGATACGCAGTATTTT.

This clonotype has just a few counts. CDR3 sequence reads: CASSARKTGGRSETQYF. CDR3 coding DNA: TGTGCCAGCAGCGCCAGGAAGACAGGGGGCAGGTCAGAGACCCAGTACTTC. The chain employs TRBV5-4 and TRBJ2-5; 10 bases align to TRBD1. There are 17 residues in the CDR3. Losses at the gene ends were 4 bases for V and 4 bases for J; bases not matched to a gene: 13. Germline loops: CDR1 SGHNT, CDR2 YYREEE (reference sequence).

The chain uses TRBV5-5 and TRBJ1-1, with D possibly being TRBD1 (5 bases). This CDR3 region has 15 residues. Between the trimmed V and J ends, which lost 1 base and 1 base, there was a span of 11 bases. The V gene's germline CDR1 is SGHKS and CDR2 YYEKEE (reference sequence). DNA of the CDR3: TGTGCCAGCAGCTTGCGGACGGGGACGAACACTGAAGCTTTCTTT. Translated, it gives CASSLRTGTNTEAFF.

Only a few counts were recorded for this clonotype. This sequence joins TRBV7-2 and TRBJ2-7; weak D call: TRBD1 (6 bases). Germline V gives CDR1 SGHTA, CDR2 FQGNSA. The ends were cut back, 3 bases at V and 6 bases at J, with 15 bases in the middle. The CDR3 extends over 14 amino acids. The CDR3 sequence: CASSLGTRLGEQYF. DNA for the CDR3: TGTGCCAGCAGCTTGGGGACACGGTTGGGCGAGCAGTACTTC.

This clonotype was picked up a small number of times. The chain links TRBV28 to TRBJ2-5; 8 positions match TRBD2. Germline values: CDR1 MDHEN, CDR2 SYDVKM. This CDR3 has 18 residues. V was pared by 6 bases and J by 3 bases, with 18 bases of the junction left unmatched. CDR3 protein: CASSRRGGRGSSEETQYF. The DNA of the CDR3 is TGTGCCAGCAGCCGACGGGGGGGGCGGGGTAGCAGTGAAGAGACCCAGTACTTC.

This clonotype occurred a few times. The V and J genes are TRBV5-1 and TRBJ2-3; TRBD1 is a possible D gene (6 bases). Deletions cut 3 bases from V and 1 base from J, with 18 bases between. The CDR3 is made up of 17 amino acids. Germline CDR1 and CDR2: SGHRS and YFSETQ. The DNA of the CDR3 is TGCGCCAGCAGCTCACGATCAGGGGCCGGGGGCACAGATACGCAGTATTTT. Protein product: CASSSRSGAGGTDTQYF.

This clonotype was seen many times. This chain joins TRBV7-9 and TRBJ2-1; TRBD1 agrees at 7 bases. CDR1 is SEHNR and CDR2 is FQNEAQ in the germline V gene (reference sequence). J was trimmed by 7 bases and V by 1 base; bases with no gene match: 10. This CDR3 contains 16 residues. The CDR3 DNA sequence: TGTGCCAGCAGCTTAGTACCCCAGGGCAGGGGGAATGAGCAGTTCTTC. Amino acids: CASSLVPQGRGNEQFF. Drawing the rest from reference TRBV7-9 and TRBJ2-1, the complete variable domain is DTGVSQNPRHKITKRGQNVTFRCDPISEHNRLYWYRQTLGQGPEFLTYFQNEAQLEKSRLLSDRFSAERPKGSFSTLEIQRTEQGDSAMYLCASSLVPQGRGNEQFFGPGTRLTVL.

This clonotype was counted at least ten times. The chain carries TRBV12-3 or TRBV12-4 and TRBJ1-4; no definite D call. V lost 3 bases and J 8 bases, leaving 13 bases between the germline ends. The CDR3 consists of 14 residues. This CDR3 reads CASSFVIGREKLFF. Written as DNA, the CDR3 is TGTGCCAGCAGTTTTGTTATAGGTCGCGAAAAACTGTTTTTT.

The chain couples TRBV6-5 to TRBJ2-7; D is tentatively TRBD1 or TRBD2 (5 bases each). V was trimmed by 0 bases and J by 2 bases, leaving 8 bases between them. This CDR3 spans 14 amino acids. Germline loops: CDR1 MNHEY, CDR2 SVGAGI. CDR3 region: CASSYSGETYEQYF. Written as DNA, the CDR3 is TGTGCCAGCAGTTACTCAGGGGAGACCTACGAGCAGTACTTC.

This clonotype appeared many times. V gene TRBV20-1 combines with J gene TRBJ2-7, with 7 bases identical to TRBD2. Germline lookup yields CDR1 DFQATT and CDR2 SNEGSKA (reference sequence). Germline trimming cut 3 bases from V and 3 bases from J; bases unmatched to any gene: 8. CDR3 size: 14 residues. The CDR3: CSASPSGTDYEQYF. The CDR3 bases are TGCAGTGCTAGCCCTAGCGGAACTGACTACGAGCAGTACTTC.

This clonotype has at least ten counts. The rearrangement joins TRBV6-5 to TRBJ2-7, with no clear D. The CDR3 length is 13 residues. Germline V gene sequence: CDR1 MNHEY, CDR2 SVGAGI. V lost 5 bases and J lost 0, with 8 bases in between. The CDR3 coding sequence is TGTGCCAGCAGTACAGCCGGCTCCTACGAGCAGTACTTC. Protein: CASSTAGSYEQYF.

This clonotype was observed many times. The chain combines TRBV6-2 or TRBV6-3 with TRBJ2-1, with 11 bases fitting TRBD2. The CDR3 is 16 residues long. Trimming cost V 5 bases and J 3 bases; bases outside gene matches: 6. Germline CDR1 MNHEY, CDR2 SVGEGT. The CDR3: CASSVPSGGIYNEQFF. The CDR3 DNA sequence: TGTGCCAGCAGTGTCCCTAGCGGGGGGATCTACAATGAGCAGTTCTTC.

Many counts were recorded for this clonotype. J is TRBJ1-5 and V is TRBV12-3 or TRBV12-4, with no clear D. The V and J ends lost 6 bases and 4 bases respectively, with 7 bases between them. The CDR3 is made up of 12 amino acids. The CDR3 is CASRSVNQPQHF. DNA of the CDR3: TGTGCCAGCAGATCAGTAAATCAGCCCCAGCATTTT.

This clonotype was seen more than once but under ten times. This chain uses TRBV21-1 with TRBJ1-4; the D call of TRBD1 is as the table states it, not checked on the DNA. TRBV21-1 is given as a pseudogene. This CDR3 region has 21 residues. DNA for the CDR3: TGTGCCAGCAGCTCAAAGCAGGGACAAGGATCGACCCCGGCAACTAATGAAAAACTGTTTTTT. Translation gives CASSSKQGQGSTPATNEKLFF.

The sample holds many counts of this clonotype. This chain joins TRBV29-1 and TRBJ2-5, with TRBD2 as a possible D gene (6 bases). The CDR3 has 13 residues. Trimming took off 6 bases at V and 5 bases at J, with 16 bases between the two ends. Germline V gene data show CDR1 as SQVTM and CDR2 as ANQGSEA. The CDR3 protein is CSVEGLLPETQYF. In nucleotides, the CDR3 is TGCAGCGTGGAGGGGCTATTGCCCGAGACCCAGTACTTC.

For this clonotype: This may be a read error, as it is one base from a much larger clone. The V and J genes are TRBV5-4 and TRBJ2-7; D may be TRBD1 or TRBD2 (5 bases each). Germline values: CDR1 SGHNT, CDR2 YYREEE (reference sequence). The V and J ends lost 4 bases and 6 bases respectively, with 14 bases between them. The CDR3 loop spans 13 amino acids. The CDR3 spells CASSPGAFCEQYF. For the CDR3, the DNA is TGTGCCAGCAGCCCCGGGGCTTTCTGCGAGCAGTACTTC. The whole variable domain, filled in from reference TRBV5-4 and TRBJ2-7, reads ETGVTQSPTHLIKTRGQQVTLRCSSQSGHNTVSWYQQALGQGPQFIFQYYREEENGRGNFPPRFSGLQFPNYSSELNVNALELDDSALYLCASSPGAFCEQYFGPGTRLTVT.

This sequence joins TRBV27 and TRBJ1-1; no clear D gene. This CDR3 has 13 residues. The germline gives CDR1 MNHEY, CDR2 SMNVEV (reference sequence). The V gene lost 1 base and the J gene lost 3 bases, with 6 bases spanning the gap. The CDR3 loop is CASSLWVDTEAFF. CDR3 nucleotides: TGTGCCAGCAGTTTATGGGTGGACACTGAAGCTTTCTTT.

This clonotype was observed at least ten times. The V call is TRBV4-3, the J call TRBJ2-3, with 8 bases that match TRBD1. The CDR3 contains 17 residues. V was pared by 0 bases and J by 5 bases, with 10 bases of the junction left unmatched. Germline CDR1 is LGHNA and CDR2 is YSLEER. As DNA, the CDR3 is TGCGCCAGCAGCCAAGACAGGGGTACAGGGGGAGGAGATACGCAGTATTTT. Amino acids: CASSQDRGTGGGDTQYF.

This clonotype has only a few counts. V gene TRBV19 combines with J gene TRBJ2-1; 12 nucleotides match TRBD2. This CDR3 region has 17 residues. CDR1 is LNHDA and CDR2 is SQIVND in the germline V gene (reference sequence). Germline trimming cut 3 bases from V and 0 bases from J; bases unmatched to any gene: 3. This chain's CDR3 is CASSISTSGSSYNEQFF. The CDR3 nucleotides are TGTGCCAGTAGTATTTCGACTAGCGGGAGCTCCTACAATGAGCAGTTCTTC. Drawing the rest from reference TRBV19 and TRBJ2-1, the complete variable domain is DGGITQSPKYLFRKEGQNVTLSCEQNLNHDAMYWYRQDPGQGLRLIYYSQIVNDFQKGDIAEGYSVSREKKESFPLTVTSAQKNPTAFYLCASSISTSGSSYNEQFFGPGTRLTVL.

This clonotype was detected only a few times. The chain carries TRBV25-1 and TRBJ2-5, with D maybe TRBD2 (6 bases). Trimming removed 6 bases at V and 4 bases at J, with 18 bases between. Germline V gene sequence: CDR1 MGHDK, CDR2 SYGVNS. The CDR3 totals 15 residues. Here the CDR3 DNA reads TGTGCCAGCAGGCGGGGCAGAGAAAAGGGAGAGACCCAGTACTTC. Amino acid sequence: CASRRGREKGETQYF.

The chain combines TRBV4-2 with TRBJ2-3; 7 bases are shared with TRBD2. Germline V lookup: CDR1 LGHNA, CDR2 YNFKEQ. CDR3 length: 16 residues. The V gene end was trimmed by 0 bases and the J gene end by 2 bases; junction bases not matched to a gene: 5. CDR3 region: CASSQDPAGNTDTQYF. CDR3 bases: TGTGCCAGCAGCCAAGACCCAGCGGGAAACACAGATACGCAGTATTTT.

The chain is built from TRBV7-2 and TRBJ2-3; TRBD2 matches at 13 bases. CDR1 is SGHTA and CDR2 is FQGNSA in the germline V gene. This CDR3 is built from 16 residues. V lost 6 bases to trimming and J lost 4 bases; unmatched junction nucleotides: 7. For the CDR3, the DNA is TGTGCCAGCAGATCTACTAGCGGGGGGGTGTCAGATACGCAGTATTTT. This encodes CASRSTSGGVSDTQYF.